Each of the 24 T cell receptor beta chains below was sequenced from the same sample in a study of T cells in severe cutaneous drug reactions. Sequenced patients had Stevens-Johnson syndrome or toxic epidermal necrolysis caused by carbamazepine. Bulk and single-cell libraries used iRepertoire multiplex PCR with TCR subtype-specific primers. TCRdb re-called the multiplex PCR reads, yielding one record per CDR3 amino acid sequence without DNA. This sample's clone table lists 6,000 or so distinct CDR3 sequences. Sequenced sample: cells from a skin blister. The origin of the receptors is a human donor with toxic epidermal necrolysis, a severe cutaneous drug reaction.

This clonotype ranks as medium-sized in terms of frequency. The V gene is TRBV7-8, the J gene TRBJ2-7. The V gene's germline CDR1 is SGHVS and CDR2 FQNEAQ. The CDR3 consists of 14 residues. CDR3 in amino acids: CASSLNRMSYEQYF. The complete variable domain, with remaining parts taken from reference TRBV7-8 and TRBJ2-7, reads GAGVSQSPRYKVAKRGQDVALRCDPISGHVSLFWYQQALGQGPEFLTYFQNEAQLDKSGLPSDRFFAERPEGSVSTLKIQRTQQEDSAVYLCASSLNRMSYEQYFGPGTRLTVT.

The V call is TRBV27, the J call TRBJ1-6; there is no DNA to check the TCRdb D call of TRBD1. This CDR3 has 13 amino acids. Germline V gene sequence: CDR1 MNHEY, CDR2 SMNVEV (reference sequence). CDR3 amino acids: CASKGQWLSPLHF.

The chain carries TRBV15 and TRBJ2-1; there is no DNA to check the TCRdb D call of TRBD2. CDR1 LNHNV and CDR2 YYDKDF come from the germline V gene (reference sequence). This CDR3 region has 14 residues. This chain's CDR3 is CATSTPGLAGKQFF.

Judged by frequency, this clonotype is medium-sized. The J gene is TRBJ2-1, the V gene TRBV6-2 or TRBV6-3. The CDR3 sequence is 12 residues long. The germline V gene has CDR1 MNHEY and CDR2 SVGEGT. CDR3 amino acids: CASSYRRYEQFF.

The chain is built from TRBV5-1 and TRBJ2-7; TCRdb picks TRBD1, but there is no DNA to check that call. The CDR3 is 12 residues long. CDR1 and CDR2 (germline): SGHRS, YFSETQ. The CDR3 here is CASGDRPYEQYF.

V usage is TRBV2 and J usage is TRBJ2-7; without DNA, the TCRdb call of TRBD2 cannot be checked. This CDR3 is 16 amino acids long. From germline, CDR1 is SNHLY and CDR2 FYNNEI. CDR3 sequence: CASSDPGLAVLYEQYF. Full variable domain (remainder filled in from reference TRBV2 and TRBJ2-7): EPEVTQTPSHQVTQMGQEVILRCVPISNHLYFYWYRQILGQKVEFLVSFYNNEISEKSEIFDDQFSVERPDGSNFTLKIRSTKLEDSAMYFCASSDPGLAVLYEQYFGPGTRLTVT.

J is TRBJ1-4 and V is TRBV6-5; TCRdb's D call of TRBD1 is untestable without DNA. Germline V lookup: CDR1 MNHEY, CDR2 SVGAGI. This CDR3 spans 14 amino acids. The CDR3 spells CASSYTGGSFEMFF.

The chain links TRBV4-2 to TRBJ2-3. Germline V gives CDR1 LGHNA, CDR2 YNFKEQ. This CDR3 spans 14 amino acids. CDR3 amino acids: CASSQAPISDTQYF.

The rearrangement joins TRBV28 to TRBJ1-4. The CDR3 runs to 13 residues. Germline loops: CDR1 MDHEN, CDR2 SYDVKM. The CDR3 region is CASSRQVVEKLFF.

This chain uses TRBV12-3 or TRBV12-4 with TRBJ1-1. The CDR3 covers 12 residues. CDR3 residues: CASSLARTEAFF.

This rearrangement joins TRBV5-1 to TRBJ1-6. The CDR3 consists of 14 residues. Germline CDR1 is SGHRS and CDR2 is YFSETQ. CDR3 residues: CASSLLAPGSPLHF.

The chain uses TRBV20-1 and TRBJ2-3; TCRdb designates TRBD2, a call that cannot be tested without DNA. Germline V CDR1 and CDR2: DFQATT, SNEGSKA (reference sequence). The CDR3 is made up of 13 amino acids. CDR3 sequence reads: CSARGGGTDTQYF.

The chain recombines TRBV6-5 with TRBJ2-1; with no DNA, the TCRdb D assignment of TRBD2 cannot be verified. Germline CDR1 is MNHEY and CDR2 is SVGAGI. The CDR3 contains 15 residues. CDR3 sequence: CASTETSGLYNEQFF.

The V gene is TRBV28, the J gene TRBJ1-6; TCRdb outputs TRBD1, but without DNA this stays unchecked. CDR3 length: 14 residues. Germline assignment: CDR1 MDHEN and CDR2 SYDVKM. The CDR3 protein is CASSPRANNSPLHF.

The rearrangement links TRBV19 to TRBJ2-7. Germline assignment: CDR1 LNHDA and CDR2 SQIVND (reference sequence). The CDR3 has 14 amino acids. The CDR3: CASSIVGITYEQYF.

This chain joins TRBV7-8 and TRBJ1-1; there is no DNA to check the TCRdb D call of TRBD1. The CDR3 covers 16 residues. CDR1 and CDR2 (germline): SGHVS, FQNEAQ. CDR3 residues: CASSPRLGQVFTEAFF.

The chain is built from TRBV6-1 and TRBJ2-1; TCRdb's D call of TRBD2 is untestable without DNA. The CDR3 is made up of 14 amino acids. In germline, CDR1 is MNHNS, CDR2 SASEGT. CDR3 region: CASSGTSGTDEQFF.

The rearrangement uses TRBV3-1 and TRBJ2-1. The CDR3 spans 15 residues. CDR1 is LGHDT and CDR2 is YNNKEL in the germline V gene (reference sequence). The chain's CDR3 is CASSQELGRYNEQFF.

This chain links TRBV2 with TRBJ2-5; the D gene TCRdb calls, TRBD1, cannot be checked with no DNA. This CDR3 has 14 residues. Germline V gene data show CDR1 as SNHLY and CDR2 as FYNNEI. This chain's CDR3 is CASILAGVRETQYF.

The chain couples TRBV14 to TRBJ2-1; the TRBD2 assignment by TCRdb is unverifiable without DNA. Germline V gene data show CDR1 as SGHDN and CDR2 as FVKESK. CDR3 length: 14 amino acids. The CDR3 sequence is CASSQGRGYNEQFF.

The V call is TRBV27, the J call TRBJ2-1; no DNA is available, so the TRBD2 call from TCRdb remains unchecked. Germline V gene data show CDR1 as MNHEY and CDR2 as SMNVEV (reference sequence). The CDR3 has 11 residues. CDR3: CASSAGGEQFF.

The CDR3 here is CASYSGGNTGELFF. V usage is TRBV6-6 and J usage is TRBJ2-2. Germline assignment: CDR1 MNHNY and CDR2 SVGAGI (reference sequence). This CDR3 comprises 14 residues.

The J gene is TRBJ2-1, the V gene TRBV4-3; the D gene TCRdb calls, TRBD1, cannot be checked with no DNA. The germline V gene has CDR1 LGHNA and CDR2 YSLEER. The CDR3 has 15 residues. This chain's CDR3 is CASSQGQGRWDEQFF.

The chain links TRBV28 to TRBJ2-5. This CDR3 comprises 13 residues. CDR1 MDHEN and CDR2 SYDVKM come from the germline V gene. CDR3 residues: CASSQAPQETQYF.